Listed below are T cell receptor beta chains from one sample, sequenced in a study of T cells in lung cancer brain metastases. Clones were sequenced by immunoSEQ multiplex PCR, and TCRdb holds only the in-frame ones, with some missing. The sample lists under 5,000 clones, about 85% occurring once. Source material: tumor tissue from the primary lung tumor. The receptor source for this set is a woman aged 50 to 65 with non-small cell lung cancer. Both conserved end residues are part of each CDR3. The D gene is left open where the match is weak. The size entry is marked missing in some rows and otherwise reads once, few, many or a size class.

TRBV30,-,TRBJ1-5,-,CAWSSLDRPQHF,TGTGCCTGGAGTTCCCTTGATCGGCCCCAGCATTTT
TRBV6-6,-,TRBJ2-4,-,CASSPDSLLAKNIQYF,TGTGCCAGCAGTCCTGACTCCCTCCTAGCCAAAAACATTCAGTACTTC
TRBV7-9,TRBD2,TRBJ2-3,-,CASSLAPTTSGRTDTQYF,TGTGCCAGCAGCTTAGCCCCGACTACTAGCGGGAGAACAGATACGCAGTATTTT
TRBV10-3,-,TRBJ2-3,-,CAISESHGGDTQYF,TGTGCCATCAGTGAGTCCCACGGCGGAGATACGCAGTATTTT
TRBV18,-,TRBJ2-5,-,CASSLARSETQYF,TGTGCCAGCTCACTAGCGAGGAGTGAGACCCAGTACTTC
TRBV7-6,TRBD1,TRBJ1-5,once,CASSSSGQTNQPQHF,TGTGCCAGCAGCTCCTCGGGACAGACTAATCAGCCCCAGCATTTT
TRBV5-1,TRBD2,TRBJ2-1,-,CASRGDSGRAYSGEQFF,TGCGCCAGCAGGGGGGATAGCGGGAGGGCCTACTCGGGTGAGCAGTTCTTC
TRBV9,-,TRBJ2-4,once,CASSVAGGGRADLAKNIQYF,TGTGCCAGCAGCGTAGCTGGGGGGGGGCGAGCCGACCTAGCCAAAAACATTCAGTACTTC
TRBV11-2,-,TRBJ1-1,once,CASSFRTLDTEAFF,TGTGCCAGCAGCTTCCGGACCCTTGACACTGAAGCTTTCTTT
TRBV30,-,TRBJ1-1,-,CAWSVRTRGEAFF,TGTGCCTGGAGTGTACGGACAAGGGGAGAAGCTTTCTTT
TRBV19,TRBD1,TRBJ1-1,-,CASSFGQGLPEAFF,TGTGCCAGTAGTTTTGGACAGGGACTACCCGAAGCTTTCTTT
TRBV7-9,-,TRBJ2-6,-,CASSFWISGANVLTF,TGTGCCAGCAGCTTTTGGATTTCTGGGGCCAACGTCCTGACTTTC
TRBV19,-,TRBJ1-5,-,CASSIVVTAPNQPQHF,TGTGCCAGTAGTATAGTGGTAACGGCCCCCAATCAGCCCCAGCATTTT
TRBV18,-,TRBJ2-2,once,CASSPLDTGELFF,TGTGCCAGCTCACCCCTAGACACCGGGGAGCTGTTTTTT
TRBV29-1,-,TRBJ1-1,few,CSADGRMNTEAFF,TGCAGCGCAGACGGACGCATGAACACTGAAGCTTTCTTT
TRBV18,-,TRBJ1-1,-,CASSRGETEAFF,TGTGCCAGCTCACGCGGGGAAACTGAAGCTTTCTTT
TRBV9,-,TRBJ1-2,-,CASSVGVQNYGYTF,TGTGCCAGCAGCGTTGGGGTGCAGAACTATGGCTACACCTTC
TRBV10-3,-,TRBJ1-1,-,CAISESETEAFF,TGTGCCATCAGTGAGTCGGAGACTGAAGCTTTCTTT
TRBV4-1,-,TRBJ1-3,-,CASSCWAFSGNTIYF,TGCGCCAGCAGCTGTTGGGCCTTCTCTGGAAACACCATATATTTT
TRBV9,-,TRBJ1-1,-,CASSPQGIRNTEAFF,TGTGCCAGCAGCCCGCAAGGAATCCGCAACACTGAAGCTTTCTTT
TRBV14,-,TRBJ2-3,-,CASSHLGQGTDTQYF,TGTGCCAGCAGCCATTTGGGGCAGGGCACAGATACGCAGTATTTT
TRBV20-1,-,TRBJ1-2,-,CSARVGEGYTF,TGCAGTGCTAGAGTCGGGGAGGGCTACACCTTC